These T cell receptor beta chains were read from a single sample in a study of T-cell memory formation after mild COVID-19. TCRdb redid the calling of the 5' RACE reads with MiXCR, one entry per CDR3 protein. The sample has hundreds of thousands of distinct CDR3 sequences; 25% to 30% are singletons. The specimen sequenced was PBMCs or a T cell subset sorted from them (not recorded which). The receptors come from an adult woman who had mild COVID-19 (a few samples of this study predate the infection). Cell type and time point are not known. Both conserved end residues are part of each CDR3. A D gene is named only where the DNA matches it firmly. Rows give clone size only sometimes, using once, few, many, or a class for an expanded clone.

CASSSTGVGSYNSPLHF TGTGCCAGCAGTTCGACAGGGGTAGGGTCCTATAATTCACCCCTCCACTTT NA TRBV27 TRBD1 TRBJ1-6
CASSFREKAFF TGCGCCAGCAGCTTCCGGGAAAAAGCTTTCTTT NA TRBV5-1 NA TRBJ1-1
CASSLESGKVSEAFF TGTGCCAGCAGCTTAGAATCGGGTAAGGTATCTGAAGCTTTCTTT NA TRBV11-1 NA TRBJ1-1
CASSLTSGRDEQYF TGTGCCAGCAGCTTGACTAGCGGGAGAGACGAGCAGTACTTC NA TRBV5-4 TRBD2 TRBJ2-7
CASSPQGLANTDTQYF TGTGCCAGCAGCCCCCAGGGACTAGCCAACACAGATACGCAGTATTTT NA TRBV7-3 TRBD2 TRBJ2-3
CASSSDRDQFYEQYF TGTGCCAGCAGCTCAGACAGGGACCAATTTTACGAGCAGTACTTC NA TRBV7-9 TRBD1 TRBJ2-7
CASSQDLETYYNEQFF TGCGCCAGCAGCCAAGATCTCGAGACATACTACAATGAGCAGTTCTTC NA TRBV4-3 NA TRBJ2-1
CSARLAAASYNEQFF TGCAGTGCTAGACTAGCGGCCGCCTCCTACAATGAGCAGTTCTTC few TRBV20-1 TRBD2 TRBJ2-1
CASSVAVGLIGYEQYF TGTGCCAGCAGCGTAGCTGTTGGTTTGATCGGCTACGAGCAGTACTTC NA TRBV9 NA TRBJ2-7
CSARVWTGVPLITEAFF TGCAGTGCTAGAGTTTGGACAGGGGTCCCACTGATCACTGAAGCTTTCTTT few TRBV20-1 TRBD1 TRBJ1-1
CASISSQNEQFF TGCGCCAGCATTAGTTCCCAAAATGAGCAGTTCTTC NA TRBV5-1 NA TRBJ2-1
CASSLAAEEANYGYTF TGCGCCAGCAGCTTGGCTGCGGAGGAGGCTAACTATGGCTACACCTTC few TRBV5-1 NA TRBJ1-2
CASSLRTAEGSEQYF TGCGCCAGCAGCCTACGGACAGCGGAGGGGAGCGAGCAGTACTTC few TRBV5-1 NA TRBJ2-7
CASSDSAYNEQFF TGTGCCAGCAGTGACTCCGCTTACAATGAGCAGTTCTTC NA TRBV6-4 NA TRBJ2-1
CATSIGQGKPQHF TGTGCCACCAGCATCGGACAGGGCAAGCCCCAGCATTTT few TRBV15 TRBD1 TRBJ1-5
CASSSGVAGQTGELFF TGTGCCAGCAGCTCCGGGGTAGCGGGGCAGACCGGGGAGCTGTTTTTT few TRBV3-1 TRBD2 TRBJ2-2
CASSEQGTYGYTF TGTGCCAGCAGTGAGCAGGGGACCTATGGCTACACCTTC NA TRBV25-1 NA TRBJ1-2
CASSEMRVLSNEETQYF TGTGCCAGCAGTGAAATGCGCGTCCTCTCCAACGAAGAGACCCAGTACTTC NA TRBV2 NA TRBJ2-5
CASSLDLGGGTEAFF TGTGCCAGCAGCTTGGATTTAGGCGGGGGGACTGAAGCTTTCTTT NA TRBV7-9 NA TRBJ1-1